The 17 T cell receptor beta chains listed next were all sequenced from one sample in a study of cytomegalovirus exposure and HLA in healthy donors (dated by TCRdb to the late 2010s). Library prep was done by the immunoSEQ multiplex PCR assay. The multiplex PCR relied on a mix of 60 forward primers for TCR Vbeta segments and 13 reverse primers for TCR Jbeta segments. This immuneACCESS table, as held by TCRdb, lists in-frame sequences with V and J called but not all clones. Of the missing ones, under half trace to an unresolved V gene in checked studies; the others have no known cause. In this sample's table one finds fewer than 150,000 clones. Less than 2.5% of the sample is in the top ten clones. Sequenced material: PBMCs. Receptor source: a woman aged 55-75 years in good health and CMV-seronegative.

This rearrangement joins TRBV9 to TRBJ2-2; 7 nucleotides line up with TRBD2. V was clipped by 0 bases and J by 0 bases; unmatched bases: 8. The CDR3 contains 18 residues. Germline loops: CDR1 SGDLS, CDR2 YYNGEE. CDR3 sequence: CASSVGLGEGTNTGELFF. The CDR3 region has the DNA TGTGCCAGCAGCGTAGGGTTAGGGGAGGGGACGAACACCGGGGAGCTGTTTTTT.

The J gene is TRBJ1-2, the V gene TRBV5-5; weak D call: TRBD1 (6 bases). CDR3 size: 13 residues. Trimming took 4 bases from V and 7 from J, leaving 14 bases between them. Per the germline V gene, CDR1 is SGHKS and CDR2 is YYEKEE (reference sequence). CDR3 in amino acids: CASSDGGAGGYTF. The CDR3 DNA is TGTGCCAGCAGCGACGGGGGGGCGGGTGGCTACACCTTC.

The chain links TRBV6-1 to TRBJ2-3; 7 nucleotides match TRBD2. The CDR3 has 16 residues. After removal of 1 base from V and 3 bases from J, the junction contained 7 bases not matched to a gene. The germline CDR1 and CDR2 sequences are MNHNS and SASEGT. The CDR3 reads CASSEGTGGLTDTQYF. The DNA for the CDR3 is TGTGCCAGCAGTGAAGGGACCGGGGGGTTAACAGATACGCAGTATTTT.

The chain carries TRBV7-8 and TRBJ1-1, with D possibly being TRBD1 (6 bases). Germline loops: CDR1 SGHVS, CDR2 FQNEAQ. The CDR3 has 17 residues. V lost 1 base, J lost 3 bases, and 18 bases lay in between. The chain's CDR3 is CASSLVRRGPTYTEAFF. The CDR3, as DNA: TGTGCCAGCAGCTTAGTTCGCAGGGGCCCTACTTACACTGAAGCTTTCTTT. The whole variable domain, remainder taken from reference TRBV7-8 and TRBJ1-1, is GAGVSQSPRYKVAKRGQDVALRCDPISGHVSLFWYQQALGQGPEFLTYFQNEAQLDKSGLPSDRFFAERPEGSVSTLKIQRTQQEDSAVYLCASSLVRRGPTYTEAFFGQGTRLTVV.

This sequence joins TRBV7-9 and TRBJ1-4; TRBD1 matches at 8 bases. Trimming cost V 4 bases and J 8 bases; bases outside gene matches: 9. Looked up from germline, CDR1 is SEHNR and CDR2 is FQNEAQ (reference sequence). This CDR3 is built from 15 residues. CDR3 bases: TGTGCCAGCAGCTCCAGACAGGGGTTGGGAGAAAAACTGTTTTTT. Translation gives CASSSRQGLGEKLFF.

V is TRBV9 and J is TRBJ2-2; tentative D call: TRBD2 (6 bases). The CDR3 has 14 residues. The V end lost 0 bases, the J end lost 3 bases, and 6 bases lay between the germline ends. The germline V gene encodes CDR1 SGDLS and CDR2 YYNGEE. CDR3 sequence reads: CASSVVADTGELFF. CDR3 sequence (DNA): TGTGCCAGCAGCGTAGTAGCGGACACCGGGGAGCTGTTTTTT.

The chain couples TRBV9 to TRBJ1-5, with 7 bases fitting TRBD1. V lost 3 bases, J lost 3 bases, and 3 bases stayed unmatched. This CDR3 region has 14 residues. Germline CDR1 SGDLS, CDR2 YYNGEE. The CDR3 loop reads CASSGGQSNQPQHF. In nucleotides, the CDR3 is TGTGCCAGCAGCGGGGGACAGTCCAATCAGCCCCAGCATTTT.

Remarks on this clone: Other DNA sequences in the sample encode the same CDR3. The chain joins TRBV7-2 to TRBJ2-3; no definite D call. The CDR3 has 11 amino acids. Germline V gives CDR1 SGHTA, CDR2 FQGNSA. V gave up 3 bases and J gave up 6 bases, with 4 bases separating them. The CDR3 sequence: CASSLRDTQYF. DNA of the CDR3: TGTGCCAGCAGCTTGCGGGATACGCAGTATTTT.

This rearrangement joins TRBV11-2 to TRBJ2-7; 7 bases fit TRBD1. This CDR3 comprises 14 residues. Trimming cost V 4 bases and J 0 bases; bases outside gene matches: 3. Germline V CDR1 and CDR2: SGHAT, FQNNGV. The CDR3 sequence: CASSSDRSSYEQYF. CDR3 in DNA: TGTGCCAGCAGCTCGGACAGGAGCTCCTACGAGCAGTACTTC. Together with reference TRBV11-2 and TRBJ2-7, the CDR3 gives the full variable domain: EAGVAQSPRYKIIEKRQSVAFWCNPISGHATLYWYQQILGQGPKLLIQFQNNGVVDDSQLPKDRFSAERLKGVDSTLKIQPAKLEDSAVYLCASSSDRSSYEQYFGPGTRLTVT.

The chain combines TRBV6-1 with TRBJ1-1; no clear D. The CDR3 runs to 14 residues. The ends were cut back, 6 bases at V and 3 bases at J, with 14 bases in the middle. The germline gives CDR1 MNHNS, CDR2 SASEGT. CDR3 sequence: CASSQTRGYTEAFF. As DNA, the CDR3 is TGTGCCAGCAGCCAGACGAGAGGTTACACTGAAGCTTTCTTT.

The chain couples TRBV4-1 to TRBJ1-4, with TRBD1 as a possible D gene (5 bases). This CDR3 has 17 residues. Germline assignment: CDR1 MGHRA and CDR2 YSYEKL. V shed 0 bases and J shed 7 bases, with 18 bases lying between them. CDR3 protein: CASSQEEGAAWAEKLFF. The CDR3 coding sequence is TGCGCCAGCAGCCAAGAGGAAGGGGCAGCTTGGGCTGAAAAACTGTTTTTT.

CDR3: CASSQGSEAFF. The CDR3 nucleotides are TGCGCCAGCAGTCAGGGGTCTGAAGCTTTCTTT. The rearrangement joins TRBV10-1 to TRBJ1-1; D possibly corresponds to TRBD1 (6 bases). This CDR3 region has 11 residues. Germline loops: CDR1 WNHNN, CDR2 SYGVQD (reference sequence). Trimming took 5 bases from V and 6 from J, leaving 7 bases between them.

V is TRBV7-3 and J is TRBJ2-5, with 8 bases that match TRBD2. CDR3 length: 15 residues. Per the germline V gene, CDR1 is SGHTA and CDR2 is FQGTGA. Unmatched junction bases numbered 9, after V lost 5 bases and J lost 4 bases. CDR3 nucleotides: TGTGCCAGCAGCCCTCGGGGGGGGGCTACAGAGACCCAGTACTTC. Protein sequence: CASSPRGGATETQYF. The whole variable domain, filled in from reference TRBV7-3 and TRBJ2-5, reads GAGVSQTPSNKVTEKGKYVELRCDPISGHTALYWYRQSLGQGPEFLIYFQGTGAADDSGLPNDRFFAVRPEGSVSTLKIQRTERGDSAVYLCASSPRGGATETQYFGPGTRLLVL.

Worth noting for this clone: It is unclear where the CDR3 begins or ends on the DNA, so no DNA is shown, and the CDR3 is as TCRdb lists it. This CDR3 reads CASSFFGQGDTEAFF. The genes are TRBV28 and TRBJ1-1; the table names TRBD1, a call not compared with the DNA. Germline V gives CDR1 MDHEN, CDR2 SYDVKM. From its first to its last residue, the CDR3 has 15 amino acids.

V is TRBV9 and J is TRBJ2-1; TRBD1 might be the D (5 bases). Germline assignment: CDR1 SGDLS and CDR2 YYNGEE. The CDR3 has 15 residues. Between the trimmed V and J ends, which lost 1 base and 8 bases, there was a span of 16 bases. The CDR3, as DNA: TGTGCCAGCAGCGTACAGGGTTTTAAGTCCGATGAGCAGTTCTTC. Protein product: CASSVQGFKSDEQFF.

The J gene is TRBJ1-2, the V gene TRBV7-3, with D unclear. Trimming removed 2 bases at V and 6 bases at J, with 19 bases between. Germline assignment: CDR1 SGHTA and CDR2 FQGTGA. The CDR3 is 16 residues long. CDR3 region: CASSLEVPGNSDGYTF. DNA for the CDR3: TGTGCCAGCAGCTTAGAAGTTCCGGGTAATAGCGATGGCTACACCTTC.

The rearrangement uses TRBV7-8 and TRBJ2-3; D is uncertain. The germline CDR1 and CDR2 sequences are SGHVS and FQNEAQ. CDR3 size: 13 residues. Trimming took 1 base from V and 4 from J, leaving 6 bases between them. CDR3 sequence (DNA): TGTGCCAGCAGCTTAGGGGCGCCAGATACGCAGTATTTT. This sequence encodes CASSLGAPDTQYF.